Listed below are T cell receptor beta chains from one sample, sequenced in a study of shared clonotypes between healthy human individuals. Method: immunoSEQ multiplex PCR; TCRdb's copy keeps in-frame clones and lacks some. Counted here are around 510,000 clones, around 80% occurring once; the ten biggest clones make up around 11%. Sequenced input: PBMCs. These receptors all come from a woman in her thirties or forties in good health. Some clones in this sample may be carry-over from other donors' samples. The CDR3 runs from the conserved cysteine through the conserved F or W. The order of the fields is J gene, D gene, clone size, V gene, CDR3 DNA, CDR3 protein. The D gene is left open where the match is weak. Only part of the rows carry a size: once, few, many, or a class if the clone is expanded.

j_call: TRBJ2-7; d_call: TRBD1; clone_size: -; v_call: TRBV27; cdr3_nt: TGTGCCAGCAGTCCAAGACGACAGGGGAGGTACGAGCAGTACTTC; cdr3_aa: CASSPRRQGRYEQYF
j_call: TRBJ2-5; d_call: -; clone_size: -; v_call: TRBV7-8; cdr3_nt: TGTGCCAGCACCGCAAGGGAGACCCAGTACTTC; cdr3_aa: CASTARETQYF
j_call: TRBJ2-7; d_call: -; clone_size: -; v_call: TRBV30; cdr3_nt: TGTGCCTGGGGGGAGCGGGCATTTACCTACGAGCAGTACTTC; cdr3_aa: CAWGERAFTYEQYF
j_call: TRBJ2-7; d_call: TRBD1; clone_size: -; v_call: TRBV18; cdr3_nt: TGTGCCAGCTCACCAGGGACAGGGTACGAGCAGTACTTC; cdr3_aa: CASSPGTGYEQYF
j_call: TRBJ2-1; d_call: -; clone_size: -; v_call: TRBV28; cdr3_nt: TGTGCCAGCAGACGACAGCGTAGTTACAATGAGCAGTTCTTC; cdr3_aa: CASRRQRSYNEQFF
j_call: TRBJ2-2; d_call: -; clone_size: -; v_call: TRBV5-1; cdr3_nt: TGCGCCAGCAGCTTGGACATTCACACCGGGGAGCTGTTTTTT; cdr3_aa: CASSLDIHTGELFF
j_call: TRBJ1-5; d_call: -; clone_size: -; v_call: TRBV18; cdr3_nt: TGTGCCAGCTCACCGGGGCAGACCTTCAATCAGCCCCAGCATTTT; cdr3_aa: CASSPGQTFNQPQHF
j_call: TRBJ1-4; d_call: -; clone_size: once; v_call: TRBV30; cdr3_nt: TGTGCCTGGAGTCCCCGGGGGGTGGTGGGTGAAAAACTGTTTTTT; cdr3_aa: CAWSPRGVVGEKLFF
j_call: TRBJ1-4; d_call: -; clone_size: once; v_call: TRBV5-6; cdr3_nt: TGTGCCAGCAGCTTGGGGCCCCCAGGCAGCTCTAATGAAAAACTGTTTTTT; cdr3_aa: CASSLGPPGSSNEKLFF
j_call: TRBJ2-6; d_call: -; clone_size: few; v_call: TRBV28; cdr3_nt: TGTGCCAGCAGGGGGGCAGGGGCCTCCTCTGGGGCCAACGTCCTGACTTTC; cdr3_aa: CASRGAGASSGANVLTF
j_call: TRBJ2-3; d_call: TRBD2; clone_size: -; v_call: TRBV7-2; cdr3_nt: TGTGCCAGCAGCCCCGGGACTAGAGTGACAGATACGCAGTATTTT; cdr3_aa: CASSPGTRVTDTQYF
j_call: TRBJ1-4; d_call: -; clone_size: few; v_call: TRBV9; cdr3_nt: TGTGCCAGCAGCGACTCACCGGGACAAGATAATGAAAAACTGTTTTTT; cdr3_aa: CASSDSPGQDNEKLFF
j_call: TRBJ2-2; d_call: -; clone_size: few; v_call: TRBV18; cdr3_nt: TGTGCCAGCTCACCGGACGGGGAGCTGTTTTTT; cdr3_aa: CASSPDGELFF
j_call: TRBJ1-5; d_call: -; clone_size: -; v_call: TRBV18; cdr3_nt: TGTGCCAGCTCACCAGACAGGTCTAGCAATCAGCCCCAGCATTTT; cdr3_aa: CASSPDRSSNQPQHF